A selection of T cell receptor beta chains follows, all from one sample in a study of early T cells in non-severe SARS-CoV-2 infection. Via MiXCR, TCRdb re-called the 5' RACE reads, giving one row per CDR3 protein. The sample consists of about 34,000 distinct CDR3 sequences, around 6% of them appearing once. Sequencing was carried out using whole blood. The receptors were gathered from an adult who was a healthcare worker with PCR-confirmed SARS-CoV-2 infection or an uninfected control (not recorded which). Both conserved end residues are part of each CDR3. The D gene is left open where the match is weak. Clone size is not always given. Where it is, it says once, few, many or a class for expanded clones.

many | TRBJ1-1 | TRBV7-6 | NA | CASSLSGNTEAFF | TGTGCCAGCAGCTTATCAGGGAACACTGAAGCTTTCTTT
many | TRBJ1-1 | TRBV13 | NA | CASSRTLNTEAFF | TGTGCCAGCAGTCGGACATTGAACACTGAAGCTTTCTTT
many | TRBJ2-5 | TRBV20-1 | NA | CSASWNQETQYF | TGCAGTGCTAGTTGGAACCAAGAGACCCAGTACTTC
many | TRBJ1-1 | TRBV13 | NA | CASSLIQTEAFF | TGTGCCAGCAGCTTAATTCAGACTGAAGCTTTCTTT
many | TRBJ2-6 | TRBV4-1 | NA | CASSQESSGANVLTF | TGCGCCAGCAGCCAAGAGAGCTCTGGGGCCAACGTCCTGACTTTC
few | TRBJ2-2 | TRBV29-1 | NA | CSVERGYGSGELFF | TGCAGCGTTGAAAGGGGGTATGGTTCCGGGGAGCTGTTTTTT
many | TRBJ1-1 | TRBV29-1 | NA | CSANTGKNTEAFF | TGCAGCGCAAATACAGGGAAGAACACTGAAGCTTTCTTT
NA | TRBJ2-1 | TRBV12-3/TRBV12-4 | NA | CASSTSSYNEQFF | TGTGCCAGCAGTACGAGCTCCTACAATGAGCAGTTCTTC
many | TRBJ2-7 | TRBV19 | TRBD1 | CASSPGQGIDEQYF | TGTGCCAGTAGTCCCGGACAGGGGATCGACGAGCAGTACTTC
many | TRBJ2-7 | TRBV20-1 | NA | CSARAVMGPDSYEQYF | TGCAGTGCTAGAGCCGTCATGGGCCCCGACTCCTACGAGCAGTACTTC
many | TRBJ1-2 | TRBV6-4 | NA | CASSWTVANYGYTF | TGTGCCAGCAGTTGGACAGTCGCTAACTATGGCTACACCTTC
many | TRBJ1-3 | TRBV27 | TRBD1 | CASTATGGVGNTIYF | TGTGCCAGCACTGCAACAGGGGGCGTTGGAAACACCATATATTTT
few | TRBJ2-1 | TRBV2 | NA | CASIAPYNEQFF | TGTGCCAGCATAGCTCCCTACAATGAGCAGTTCTTC
many | TRBJ2-5 | TRBV18 | NA | CASSPGIGETQYF | TGTGCCAGCTCACCAGGGATCGGGGAGACCCAGTACTTC
many | TRBJ1-5 | TRBV20-1 | TRBD1 | CSAGTGNQPQHF | TGCAGTGCGGGGACAGGGAATCAGCCCCAGCATTTT
few | TRBJ1-1 | TRBV5-6 | NA | CASSFFAGVNTEAFF | TGTGCCAGCAGCTTCTTCGCAGGGGTGAACACTGAAGCTTTCTTT
many | TRBJ2-7 | TRBV6-6 | NA | CASSYVASANYEQYF | TGTGCCAGCAGTTACGTCGCTAGCGCGAACTACGAGCAGTACTTC
many | TRBJ2-7 | TRBV28 | NA | CASSAPGARSYEQYF | TGTGCCAGCAGTGCCCCGGGGGCTCGTTCCTACGAGCAGTACTTC
few | TRBJ1-5 | TRBV6-5 | NA | CASGGWLDQPQHF | TGTGCCAGCGGAGGCTGGCTCGATCAGCCCCAGCATTTT
many | TRBJ2-5 | TRBV28 | TRBD2 | CASSDPGLGLTQYF | TGTGCCAGCAGTGATCCGGGACTAGGACTGACCCAGTACTTC
many | TRBJ2-2 | TRBV24-1 | NA | CATSDEAGELFF | TGTGCCACCAGTGATGAGGCCGGGGAGCTGTTTTTT
few | TRBJ2-7 | TRBV12-3/TRBV12-4 | NA | CASTAGAGGIGQYF | TGTGCCAGCACGGCGGGGGCAGGCGGGATTGGGCAGTACTTC
many | TRBJ2-1 | TRBV20-1 | NA | CSARGTVNEQFF | TGCAGTGCTCGGGGGACAGTCAATGAGCAGTTCTTC
NA | TRBJ2-3 | TRBV5-1 | TRBD2 | CASSLRPGLTTFGDTQYF | TGCGCCAGCAGCCTAAGGCCGGGACTAACCACCTTCGGAGATACGCAGTATTTT
many | TRBJ1-5 | TRBV25-1 | NA | CASSKAYSNQPQHF | TGTGCCAGCAGTAAAGCCTATAGCAATCAGCCCCAGCATTTT
NA | TRBJ1-6 | TRBV7-2 | NA | CASCFLGTGNNSPLHF | TGTGCCAGCTGCTTCCTCGGAACAGGGAATAATTCACCCCTCCACTTT
many | TRBJ1-4 | TRBV7-2 | NA | CASSLGSDYGKLFF | TGTGCCAGCAGCTTAGGGTCAGATTACGGAAAACTGTTTTTT
few | TRBJ2-5 | TRBV14 | TRBD2 | CASSQILAIQYF | TGTGCCAGCAGCCAGATACTAGCGATCCAGTACTTC
NA | TRBJ2-7 | TRBV29-1 | NA | CSVGQVYEQYF | TGCAGCGTTGGACAGGTCTACGAGCAGTACTTC
many | TRBJ2-1 | TRBV2 | NA | CASRGGWDEQFF | TGTGCCAGCAGAGGGGGGTGGGATGAGCAGTTCTTC
many | TRBJ1-5 | TRBV28 | NA | CASSLPGARNQPQHF | TGTGCCAGCAGTCTACCTGGGGCTCGCAATCAGCCCCAGCATTTT
many | TRBJ1-6 | TRBV9 | TRBD1 | CASSEDRDSSYNSPLHF | TGTGCCAGCAGCGAGGACAGGGATAGCTCCTATAATTCACCCCTCCACTTT
many | TRBJ2-1 | TRBV7-6 | NA | CASSKTRGEQFF | TGTGCCAGCAGCAAGACTAGAGGGGAGCAGTTCTTC
many | TRBJ1-6 | TRBV9 | NA | CASSPTTLASPLHF | TGTGCCAGCAGCCCGACTACTCTGGCTTCACCCCTCCACTTT
many | TRBJ2-7 | TRBV7-9 | NA | CASSLVGYEQYF | TGTGCCAGCAGCTTAGTAGGCTACGAGCAGTACTTC
NA | TRBJ1-1 | TRBV6-5 | NA | CASSHRAGNTEAFF | TGTGCCAGCAGTCACCGGGCAGGGAACACTGAAGCTTTCTTT
NA | TRBJ1-4 | TRBV2 | NA | CASRLSSVGEKLFF | TGTGCCAGCAGATTGTCGAGTGTTGGTGAAAAACTGTTTTTT
many | TRBJ2-5 | TRBV30 | TRBD2 | CAWTSGGETQYF | TGTGCCTGGACTAGCGGGGGAGAGACCCAGTACTTC
NA | TRBJ2-7 | TRBV12-3/TRBV12-4 | TRBD1 | CASSYRGLEQYF | TGTGCCAGCAGTTACAGGGGCCTCGAGCAGTACTTC
many | TRBJ1-5 | TRBV5-5 | NA | CASSLVSGINQPQHF | TGTGCCAGCAGCTTGGTGTCGGGAATCAATCAGCCCCAGCATTTT
few | TRBJ2-4 | TRBV6-6 | TRBD2 | CASSSEAGASF | TGTGCCAGCAGTTCTGAAGCGGGGGCAAGCTTC
many | TRBJ1-1 | TRBV7-2 | NA | CASSLGWAFEAFF | TGTGCCAGCAGCTTAGGGTGGGCATTTGAAGCTTTCTTT